Listed here are 31 T cell receptor beta chains from one sample, sequenced in a study of cytomegalovirus exposure and HLA in healthy donors. 13 Jbeta primers and 60 Vbeta primers were used for the PCR. Profiling relied on immunoSEQ multiplex PCR, and the TCRdb table lists in-frame clones only, not all of them. The table shows about 130,000 clones, with over 9.5% occurring only once. Sample: PBMCs. These TCRs come from a woman aged 18 to 35 in good health and CMV-seropositive.

The J gene is TRBJ2-7, the V gene TRBV19, with a possible D match to TRBD1 (6 bases). The CDR3 has 15 amino acids. Looked up from germline, CDR1 is LNHDA and CDR2 is SQIVND (reference sequence). V dropped 7 bases and J dropped 2 bases, with 18 bases sitting between them. CDR3 sequence (DNA): TGTGCCAGTAATCTGGGGCAGGGGAACACCTACGAGCAGTACTTC. This sequence encodes CASNLGQGNTYEQYF.

This clone was detected only a few times. This chain uses TRBV10-3 with TRBJ2-7; TRBD1 might be the D (6 bases). Germline values: CDR1 ENHRY, CDR2 SYGVKD. Deletions cut 0 bases from V and 4 bases from J, with 16 bases between. The CDR3 length is 16 residues. The CDR3 is CAISESTGPGVYEQYF. The CDR3 coding sequence is TGTGCCATCAGTGAGTCTACAGGGCCAGGGGTTTACGAGCAGTACTTC.

The V gene is TRBV6-1, the J gene TRBJ1-1; D not certain. The CDR3 has 14 amino acids. From germline, CDR1 is MNHNS and CDR2 SASEGT. Trimming cost V 6 bases and J 4 bases, with 15 bases left between them. CDR3 amino acids: CASRTRSRVTEAFF. The CDR3 DNA reads as TGTGCCAGCAGAACGAGGAGCAGAGTCACTGAAGCTTTCTTT.

The rearrangement links TRBV20-1 to TRBJ1-1; 8 bases are shared with TRBD1. This CDR3 comprises 11 residues. Germline V CDR1 and CDR2: DFQATT, SNEGSKA (reference sequence). V trimming: 2 bases; J trimming: 8 bases; junction bases outside the gene matches: 1. CDR3 residues: CSARRDREAFF. The CDR3 DNA follows: TGCAGTGCTAGACGGGACAGGGAAGCTTTCTTT.

The V gene is TRBV7-8, the J gene TRBJ2-1; TRBD1 agrees at 8 bases. The CDR3 covers 15 residues. Losses at the gene ends were 3 bases for V and 4 bases for J; bases not matched to a gene: 5. The germline gives CDR1 SGHVS, CDR2 FQNEAQ. The CDR3: CASSFGTGSYNEQFF. CDR3 bases: TGTGCCAGCAGCTTCGGGACAGGTTCTTACAATGAGCAGTTCTTC.

This clone was counted only a few times. The chain links TRBV25-1 to TRBJ1-1; TRBD1 is a possible D gene (5 bases). This CDR3 comprises 15 residues. Germline lookup yields CDR1 MGHDK and CDR2 SYGVNS. V gave up 7 bases and J gave up 0 bases, with 15 bases separating them. CDR3 nucleotide sequence: TGTGCCAGCAAGCCGCGGGGGACTATGAACACTGAAGCTTTCTTT. It specifies CASKPRGTMNTEAFF. Full variable domain (rest looked up from reference TRBV25-1 and TRBJ1-1): EADIYQTPRYLVIGTGKKITLECSQTMGHDKMYWYQQDPGMELHLIHYSYGVNSTEKGDLSSESTVSRIRTEHFPLTLESARPSHTSQYLCASKPRGTMNTEAFFGQGTRLTVV.

This clone was seen more than once but under ten times. This chain joins TRBV18 and TRBJ2-2; D is perhaps TRBD2 (5 bases). The V gene's germline CDR1 is KGHSH and CDR2 LQKENI. The CDR3 covers 13 residues. V was trimmed by 2 bases and J by 10 bases, leaving 11 bases between them. DNA of the CDR3: TGTGCCAGCTCACCATCCGGAGGAGTGGAGCTGTTTTTT. The encoded protein is CASSPSGGVELFF.

This chain links TRBV6-1 with TRBJ1-2; a possible D gene is TRBD1 (5 bases). The CDR3 has 11 residues. V lost 8 bases and J 10 bases, leaving 14 bases between the germline ends. Looked up from germline, CDR1 is MNHNS and CDR2 is SASEGT. The CDR3 DNA sequence: TGTGCCAGCCGCGGGGCCGGCGACTACACCTTC. Translated, it gives CASRGAGDYTF.

The chain uses TRBV6-6 and TRBJ1-2; D remains ambiguous. The V gene lost 6 bases and the J gene lost 2 bases, with 10 bases spanning the gap. The germline V gene has CDR1 MNHNY and CDR2 SVGAGI (reference sequence). This CDR3 spans 13 amino acids. Written as DNA, the CDR3 is TGTGCCAGCAGCCAGGAAAGCAACTATGGCTACACCTTC. It translates to CASSQESNYGYTF.

Only a few counts were recorded for this clone. The CDR3 DNA follows: TGTGCCTGGAGTGGACTAGCCAACTACGAGCAGTACTTC. The encoded protein is CAWSGLANYEQYF. The chain joins TRBV30 to TRBJ2-7, with 7 bases that match TRBD2. Germline V lookup: CDR1 GTSNPN, CDR2 SVGIG (reference sequence). The length of the CDR3 is 13 residues. The trim removed 1 base at V and 3 bases at J, leaving 3 bases unmatched.

A few counts support this clone. This chain uses TRBV19 with TRBJ1-2, with D hard to call. This CDR3 spans 12 amino acids. The germline V and J ends were trimmed by 5 bases and 4 bases, with 8 bases remaining between them. Per the germline V gene, CDR1 is LNHDA and CDR2 is SQIVND (reference sequence). The CDR3 DNA reads as TGTGCCAGTAGTCAGGCAGTCTATGGCTACACCTTC. Its translation is CASSQAVYGYTF.

The chain uses TRBV4-1 and TRBJ2-5; 7 nucleotides align to TRBD1. V was clipped by 1 base and J by 2 bases; unmatched bases: 4. CDR1 MGHRA and CDR2 YSYEKL come from the germline V gene. The CDR3 loop spans 15 amino acids. Here the CDR3 DNA reads TGCGCCAGCAGCCAAGGCGACAGGGATCAAGAGACCCAGTACTTC. This translates into CASSQGDRDQETQYF.

This clone was seen only a few times. This sequence joins TRBV19 and TRBJ2-2; D uncertain. CDR1 LNHDA and CDR2 SQIVND come from the germline V gene (reference sequence). This CDR3 region has 13 residues. Trimming removed 5 bases at V and 6 bases at J, with 10 bases between. CDR3: CASSSSVSGELFF. The CDR3 DNA reads TGTGCCAGTAGTTCCTCTGTCTCCGGGGAGCTGTTTTTT.

This clone turned up a few times. This chain uses TRBV2 with TRBJ2-2, with 7 bases that match TRBD2. The junction had 2 bases not matched to a gene; V was cut back by 6 bases and J by 1 base. Germline CDR1 is SNHLY and CDR2 is FYNNEI. This CDR3 region has 14 residues. CDR3 residues: CASRERENTGELFF. For the CDR3, the DNA is TGTGCCAGCAGGGAGCGGGAGAACACCGGGGAGCTGTTTTTT. Using reference TRBV2 and TRBJ2-2 for the parts outside the CDR3, the full variable domain is EPEVTQTPSHQVTQMGQEVILRCVPISNHLYFYWYRQILGQKVEFLVSFYNNEISEKSEIFDDQFSVERPDGSNFTLKIRSTKLEDSAMYFCASRERENTGELFFGEGSRLTVL.

V and J are TRBV7-9 and TRBJ1-1; D gene ambiguous. Trimming took off 4 bases at V and 8 bases at J, with 11 bases between the two ends. Germline CDR1 SEHNR, CDR2 FQNEAQ (reference sequence). The length of the CDR3 is 12 residues. CDR3 DNA: TGTGCCAGCAGCTCCTGGACTGGAGAAGCTTTCTTT. Protein: CASSSWTGEAFF. The complete variable domain, with remaining parts taken from reference TRBV7-9 and TRBJ1-1, reads DTGVSQNPRHKITKRGQNVTFRCDPISEHNRLYWYRQTLGQGPEFLTYFQNEAQLEKSRLLSDRFSAERPKGSFSTLEIQRTEQGDSAMYLCASSSWTGEAFFGQGTRLTVV.

This clone has only a few counts. The rearrangement uses TRBV19 and TRBJ1-4, with D possibly matching TRBD1 (6 bases). The CDR3 is 17 residues long. Trimming removed 2 bases from V and 2 bases from J, with 15 bases in between. Germline V CDR1 and CDR2: LNHDA, SQIVND (reference sequence). The CDR3 loop is CASSIYPSGATNEKLFF. The CDR3 DNA follows: TGTGCCAGTAGTATATATCCCTCAGGGGCGACTAATGAAAAACTGTTTTTT.

V and J are TRBV2 and TRBJ1-1, with no clear D. Germline V gene sequence: CDR1 SNHLY, CDR2 FYNNEI. Trimming removed 6 bases at V and 7 bases at J, with 6 bases between. This CDR3 region has 10 residues. CDR3 nucleotide sequence: TGTGCCAGCAGGGCGGTTGAAGCTTTCTTT. Its protein product is CASRAVEAFF.

The chain combines TRBV7-9 with TRBJ2-1; 7 nucleotides match TRBD1. The V gene end was trimmed by 5 bases and the J gene end by 7 bases; junction bases not matched to a gene: 14. The CDR3 consists of 16 residues. Germline-derived CDR1 and CDR2 are SEHNR and FQNEAQ (reference sequence). CDR3 amino acids: CASSPYPEGAKNEQFF. The CDR3 DNA sequence: TGTGCCAGCAGCCCCTACCCAGAGGGGGCGAAGAATGAGCAGTTCTTC.

This chain uses TRBV6-1 with TRBJ1-2; TRBD1 matches at 7 bases. The V gene's germline CDR1 is MNHNS and CDR2 SASEGT. The CDR3 loop spans 14 amino acids. The V gene end was trimmed by 4 bases and the J gene end by 1 base; junction bases not matched to a gene: 3. CDR3 DNA sequence: TGTGCCAGCAGTGGAGGGGACAGTAACTATGGCTACACCTTC. Translated, it gives CASSGGDSNYGYTF.

The chain couples TRBV10-3 to TRBJ1-5; the D gene is possibly TRBD1 (5 bases). Germline-derived CDR1 and CDR2 are ENHRY and SYGVKD. The CDR3 covers 13 residues. V was clipped by 5 bases and J by 1 base, with 6 bases between them. The CDR3 spells CAISSGSNQPQHF. In nucleotides, the CDR3 is TGTGCCATCAGTTCAGGGAGCAATCAGCCCCAGCATTTT.

The gene calls are TRBV19 and TRBJ1-2, with 10 bases matching TRBD1. Germline values: CDR1 LNHDA, CDR2 SQIVND (reference sequence). J lost 7 bases, V lost 7 bases, and 6 bases had no gene match. The CDR3 is 13 residues long. The CDR3 coding sequence is TGTGCCAGTAACCCGACAGGGGGCTCTGGCTACACCTTC. Translating it yields CASNPTGGSGYTF.

The V call is TRBV6-5, the J call TRBJ2-2; D perhaps matches TRBD1 (6 bases). The CDR3 sequence is 15 residues long. CDR1 and CDR2 (germline): MNHEY, SVGAGI. V was pared by 0 bases and J by 3 bases, with 8 bases between. The CDR3 sequence is CASSYSQGYTGELFF. The CDR3 coding sequence is TGTGCCAGCAGTTACTCTCAGGGGTACACCGGGGAGCTGTTTTTT.

Only a few counts were recorded for this clone. The J gene is TRBJ1-1, the V gene TRBV7-6; D is possibly TRBD1 (6 bases). In germline, CDR1 is SGHVS, CDR2 FNYEAQ. The CDR3 is 14 residues long. V shed 7 bases and J shed 2 bases, with 14 bases lying between them. The CDR3 sequence is CASTPGQPNTEAFF. Here the CDR3 DNA reads TGTGCCAGCACGCCTGGACAGCCCAACACTGAAGCTTTCTTT.

CDR3 bases: TGTGCCAGATTCGGGGGAGGGCCGCAAGAGCAGTACTTC. It codes for CARFGGGPQEQYF. This chain links TRBV5-3 with TRBJ2-7; TRBD2 matches 7 bases. TRBV5-3 is flagged as an ORF with uncertain function. The CDR3 is 13 residues long. V lost 7 bases to trimming and J lost 7 bases; unmatched junction nucleotides: 11.

There are a few counts of this clone. V is TRBV27 and J is TRBJ2-7, with D tentatively TRBD2 (6 bases). Trimming took 6 bases from V and 5 from J, leaving 20 bases between them. Looked up from germline, CDR1 is MNHEY and CDR2 is SMNVEV (reference sequence). CDR3 size: 15 residues. CDR3 residues: CASRGRTGSFHEQYF. DNA of the CDR3: TGTGCCAGCAGGGGCCGGACCGGGAGCTTCCACGAGCAGTACTTC.

The chain carries TRBV5-4 and TRBJ1-1, with D unclear. The V end was cut by 0 bases, the J end by 5 bases, with 14 bases between. Germline assignment: CDR1 SGHNT and CDR2 YYREEE (reference sequence). The CDR3 runs 15 residues. For the CDR3, the DNA is TGTGCCAGCAGCTTGGAGGAGGGCCGGTGGACTGAAGCTTTCTTT. Its protein product is CASSLEEGRWTEAFF. The variable domain in full, completed from reference TRBV5-4 and TRBJ1-1, reads ETGVTQSPTHLIKTRGQQVTLRCSSQSGHNTVSWYQQALGQGPQFIFQYYREEENGRGNFPPRFSGLQFPNYSSELNVNALELDDSALYLCASSLEEGRWTEAFFGQGTRLTVV.

This clone was seen a handful of times. The junction departs from the called germline gene at one end, perhaps through a read error. Additional DNA sequences in this sample encode the identical CDR3. The CDR3 reads CASRPTGNTEAFF. CDR3 nucleotides: TGTGCCAGCAGGCCGACAGGGAACACTGAAGCCTTCTTT. The chain uses TRBV7-9 and TRBJ1-1; 7 nucleotides agree with TRBD1. Germline V gives CDR1 SEHNR, CDR2 FQNEAQ (reference sequence). CDR3 length: 13 amino acids.

There are a few counts of this clone. J is TRBJ1-2 and V is TRBV5-1; the match to TRBD1 covers 8 bases. The CDR3 is 14 residues long. CDR1 is SGHRS, CDR2 YFSETQ, per germline. The V gene end was trimmed by 2 bases and the J gene end by 8 bases; junction bases not matched to a gene: 8. CDR3 amino acids: CASSFQIQGEGYTF. CDR3 coding DNA: TGCGCCAGCAGCTTTCAAATACAGGGGGAAGGCTACACCTTC.

This clone occurred a few times. The CDR3 bases are TGTGCCTGGAGTGTATCGGTTGAGCAGTACTTC. This sequence encodes CAWSVSVEQYF. This sequence joins TRBV30 and TRBJ2-7; D unclear. There are 11 residues in the CDR3. Looked up from germline, CDR1 is GTSNPN and CDR2 is SVGIG (reference sequence). Trimming took off 0 bases at V and 7 bases at J, with 7 bases between the two ends.

This clone has only a few counts. The chain is built from TRBV9 and TRBJ2-5, with 9 nucleotides matching TRBD1. Trimming removed 2 bases from V and 1 base from J; junction bases left unmatched: 6. Germline CDR1 and CDR2: SGDLS and YYNGEE. This CDR3 contains 16 residues. The CDR3 sequence: CASSVTGTGTQETQYF. CDR3 DNA: TGTGCCAGCAGCGTTACCGGGACAGGGACCCAAGAGACCCAGTACTTC.

This clone was detected a few times. The rearrangement links TRBV12-2 to TRBJ1-4; the table's D call, TRBD1, has no DNA check behind it. TRBV12-2 is recorded as a pseudogene. The CDR3 spans 13 residues. DNA for the CDR3: TGTGCAAGTCGCCCTAGATGGGGGCCGCAACTGTTTTTT. As protein: CASRPRWGPQLFF.